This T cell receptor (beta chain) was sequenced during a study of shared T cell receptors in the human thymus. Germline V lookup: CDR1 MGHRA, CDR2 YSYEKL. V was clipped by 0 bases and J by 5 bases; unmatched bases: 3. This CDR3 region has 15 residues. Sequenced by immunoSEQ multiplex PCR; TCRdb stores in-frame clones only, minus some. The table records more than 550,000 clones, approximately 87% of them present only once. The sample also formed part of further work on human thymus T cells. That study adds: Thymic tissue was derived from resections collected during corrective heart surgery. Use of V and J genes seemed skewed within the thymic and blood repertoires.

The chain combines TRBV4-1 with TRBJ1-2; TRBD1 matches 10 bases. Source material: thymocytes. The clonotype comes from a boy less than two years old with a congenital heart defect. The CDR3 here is CASSQERQGAYGYTF. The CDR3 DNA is TGCGCCAGCAGCCAAGAGAGACAGGGGGCTTATGGCTACACCTTC.